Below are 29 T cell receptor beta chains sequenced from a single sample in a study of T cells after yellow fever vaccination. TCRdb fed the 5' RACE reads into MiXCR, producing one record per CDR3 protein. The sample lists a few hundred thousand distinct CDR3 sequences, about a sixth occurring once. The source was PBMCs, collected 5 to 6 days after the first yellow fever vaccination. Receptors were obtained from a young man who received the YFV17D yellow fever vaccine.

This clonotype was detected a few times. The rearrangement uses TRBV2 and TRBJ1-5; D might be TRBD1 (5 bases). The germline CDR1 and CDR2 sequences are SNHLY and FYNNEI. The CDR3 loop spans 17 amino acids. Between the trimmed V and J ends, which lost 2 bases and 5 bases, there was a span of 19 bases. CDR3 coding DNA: TGTGCCAGCAGTGAAAGTTTCGGGACGGCGGTGTATCAGCCCCAGCATTTT. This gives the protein CASSESFGTAVYQPQHF.

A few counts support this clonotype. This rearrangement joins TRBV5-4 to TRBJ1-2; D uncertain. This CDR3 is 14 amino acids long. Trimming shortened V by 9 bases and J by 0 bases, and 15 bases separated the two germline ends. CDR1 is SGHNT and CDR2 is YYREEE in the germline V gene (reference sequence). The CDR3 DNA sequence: TGTGCCACGCGAGAGGGTGTAGCTAACTATGGCTACACCTTC. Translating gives CATREGVANYGYTF.

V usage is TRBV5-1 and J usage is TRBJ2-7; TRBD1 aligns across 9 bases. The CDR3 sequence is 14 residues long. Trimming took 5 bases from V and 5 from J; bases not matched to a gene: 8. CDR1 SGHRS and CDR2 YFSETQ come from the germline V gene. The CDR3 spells CASSTRDRDHEQYF. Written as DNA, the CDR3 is TGCGCCAGCAGTACCCGGGACAGGGACCACGAGCAGTACTTC.

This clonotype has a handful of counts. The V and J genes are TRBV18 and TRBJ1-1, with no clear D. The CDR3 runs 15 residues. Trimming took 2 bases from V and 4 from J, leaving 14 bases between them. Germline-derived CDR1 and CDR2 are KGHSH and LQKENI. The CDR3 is CASSPYPRGGTEAFF. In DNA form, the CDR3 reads TGTGCCAGCTCACCATACCCCAGAGGTGGCACTGAAGCTTTCTTT.

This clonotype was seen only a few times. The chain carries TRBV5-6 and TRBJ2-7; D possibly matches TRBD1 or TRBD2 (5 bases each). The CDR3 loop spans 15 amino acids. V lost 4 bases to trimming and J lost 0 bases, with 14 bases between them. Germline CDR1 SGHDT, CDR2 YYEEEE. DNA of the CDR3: TGTGCCAGCAGCCTGGGGGACGCACCCTCCTACGAGCAGTACGTC. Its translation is CASSLGDAPSYEQYV.

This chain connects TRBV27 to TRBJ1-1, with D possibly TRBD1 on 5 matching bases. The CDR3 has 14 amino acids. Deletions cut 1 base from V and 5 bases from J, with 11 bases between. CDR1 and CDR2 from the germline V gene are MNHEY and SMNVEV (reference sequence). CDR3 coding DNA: TGTGCCAGCAGTTTATATGGGGGTCGGACTGAAGCTTTCTTT. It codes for CASSLYGGRTEAFF.

As DNA, the CDR3 is TGTGCCAGCAGCTTACATCATGAGCAGTTCTTC. Amino acid sequence: CASSLHHEQFF. The chain has TRBV7-9 and TRBJ2-1; D gene uncertain. This CDR3 region has 11 residues. V lost 2 bases, J lost 8 bases, and 4 bases lay in between. Germline assignment: CDR1 SEHNR and CDR2 FQNEAQ (reference sequence). Filled out from reference TRBV7-9 and TRBJ2-1, the complete variable domain reads DTGVSQNPRHKITKRGQNVTFRCDPISEHNRLYWYRQTLGQGPEFLTYFQNEAQLEKSRLLSDRFSAERPKGSFSTLEIQRTEQGDSAMYLCASSLHHEQFFGPGTRLTVL.

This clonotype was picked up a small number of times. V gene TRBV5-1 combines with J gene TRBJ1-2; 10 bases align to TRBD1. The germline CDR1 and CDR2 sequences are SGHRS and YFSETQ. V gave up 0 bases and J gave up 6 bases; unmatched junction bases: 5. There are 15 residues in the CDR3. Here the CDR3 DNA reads TGCGCCAGCAGCTTGGGGACAGGGGGAGCGAATGGCTACACCTTC. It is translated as CASSLGTGGANGYTF.

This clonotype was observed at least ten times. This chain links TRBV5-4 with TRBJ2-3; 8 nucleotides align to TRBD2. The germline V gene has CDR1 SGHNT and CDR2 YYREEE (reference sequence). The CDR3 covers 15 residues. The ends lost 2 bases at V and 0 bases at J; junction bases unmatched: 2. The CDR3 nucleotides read TGTGCCAGCAGCTTAGCGGGGGAAAGCACAGATACGCAGTATTTT. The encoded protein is CASSLAGESTDTQYF.

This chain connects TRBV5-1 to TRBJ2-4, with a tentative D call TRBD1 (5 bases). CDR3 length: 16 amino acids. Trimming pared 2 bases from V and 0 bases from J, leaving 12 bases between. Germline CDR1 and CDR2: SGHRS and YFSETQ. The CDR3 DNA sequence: TGCGCCAGCAGCTTAAGGGGCCCAGGAGCCAAAAACATTCAGTACTTC. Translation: CASSLRGPGAKNIQYF. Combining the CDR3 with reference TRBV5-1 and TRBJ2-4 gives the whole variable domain KAGVTQTPRYLIKTRGQQVTLSCSPISGHRSVSWYQQTPGQGLQFLFEYFSETQRNKGNFPGRFSGRQFSNSRSEMNVSTLELGDSALYLCASSLRGPGAKNIQYFGAGTRLSVL.

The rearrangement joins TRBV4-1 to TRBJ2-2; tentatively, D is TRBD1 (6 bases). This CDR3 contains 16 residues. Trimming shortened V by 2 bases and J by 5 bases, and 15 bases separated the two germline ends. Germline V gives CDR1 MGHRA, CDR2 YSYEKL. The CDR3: CASSQRRTVSTGELFF. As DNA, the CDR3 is TGCGCCAGCAGCCAACGACGGACAGTCTCTACCGGGGAGCTGTTTTTT.

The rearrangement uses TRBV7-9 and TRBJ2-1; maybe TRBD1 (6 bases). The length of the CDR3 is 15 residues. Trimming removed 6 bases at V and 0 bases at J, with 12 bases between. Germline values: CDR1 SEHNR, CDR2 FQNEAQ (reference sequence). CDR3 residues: CASRSGTLSYNEQFF. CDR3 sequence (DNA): TGTGCCAGCAGGTCCGGGACACTCTCCTACAATGAGCAGTTCTTC.

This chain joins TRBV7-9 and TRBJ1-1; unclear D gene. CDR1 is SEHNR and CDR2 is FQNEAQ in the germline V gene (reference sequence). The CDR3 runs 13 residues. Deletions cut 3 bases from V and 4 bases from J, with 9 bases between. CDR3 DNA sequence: TGTGCCAGCAGCTTCGTCAAGGGCACTGAAGCTTTCTTT. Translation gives CASSFVKGTEAFF.

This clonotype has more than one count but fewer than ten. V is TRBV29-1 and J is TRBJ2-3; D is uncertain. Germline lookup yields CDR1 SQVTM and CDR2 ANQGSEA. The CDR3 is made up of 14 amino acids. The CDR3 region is CSDRTSSGTDTQYF. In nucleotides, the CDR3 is TGCAGTGACCGGACCTCCAGCGGCACAGATACGCAGTATTTT.

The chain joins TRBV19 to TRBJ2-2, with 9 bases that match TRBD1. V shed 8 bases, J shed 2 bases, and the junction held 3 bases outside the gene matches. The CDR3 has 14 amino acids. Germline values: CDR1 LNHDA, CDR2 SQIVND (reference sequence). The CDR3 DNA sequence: TGTGCCAGTGGGGACAGGGCAAACACCGGGGAGCTGTTTTTT. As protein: CASGDRANTGELFF.

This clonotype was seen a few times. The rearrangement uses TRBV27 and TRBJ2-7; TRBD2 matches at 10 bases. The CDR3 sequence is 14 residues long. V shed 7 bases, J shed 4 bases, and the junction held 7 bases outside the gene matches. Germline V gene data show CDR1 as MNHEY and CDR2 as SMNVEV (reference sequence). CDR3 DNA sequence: TGTGCCAGCAAATATAGCGGGGGGCGATACGAGCAGTACTTC. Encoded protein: CASKYSGGRYEQYF.

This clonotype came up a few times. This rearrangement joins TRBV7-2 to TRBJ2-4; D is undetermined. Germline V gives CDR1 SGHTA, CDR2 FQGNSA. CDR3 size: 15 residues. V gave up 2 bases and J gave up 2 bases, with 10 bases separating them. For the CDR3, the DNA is TGTGCCAGCAGCTTATCTTTAACAACCAAAAACATTCAGTACTTC. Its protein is CASSLSLTTKNIQYF.

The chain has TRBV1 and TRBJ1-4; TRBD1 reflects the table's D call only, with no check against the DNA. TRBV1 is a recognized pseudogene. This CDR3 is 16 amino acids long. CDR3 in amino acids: CTSSQEMGPLGEKLFF. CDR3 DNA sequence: TGCACCAGCAGCCAAGAGATGGGACCCTTAGGAGAAAAACTGTTTTTT.

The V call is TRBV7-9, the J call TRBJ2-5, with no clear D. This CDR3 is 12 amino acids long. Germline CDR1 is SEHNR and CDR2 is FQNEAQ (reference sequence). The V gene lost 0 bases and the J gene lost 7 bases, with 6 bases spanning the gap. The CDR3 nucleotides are TGTGCCAGCAGCTTAGCAAGTGGGACCCAGTACTTC. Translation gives CASSLASGTQYF.

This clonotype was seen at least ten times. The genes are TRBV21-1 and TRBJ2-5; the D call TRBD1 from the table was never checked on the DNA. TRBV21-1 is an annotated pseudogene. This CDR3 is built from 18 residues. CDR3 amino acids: CASSKEYRGQGSQETQYF. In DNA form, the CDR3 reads TGTGCCAGCAGCAAAGAGTATAGAGGACAGGGATCCCAAGAGACCCAGTACTTC.

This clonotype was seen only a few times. CDR3 DNA: TGTGCCAGCAGCGTTCAGGGAAGCACTGAAGCTTTCTTT. Its translation is CASSVQGSTEAFF. This chain links TRBV9 with TRBJ1-1; possible D gene TRBD1, 5 bases. V dropped 2 bases and J dropped 4 bases, with 9 bases sitting between them. The CDR3 has 13 amino acids. CDR1 and CDR2 (germline): SGDLS, YYNGEE.

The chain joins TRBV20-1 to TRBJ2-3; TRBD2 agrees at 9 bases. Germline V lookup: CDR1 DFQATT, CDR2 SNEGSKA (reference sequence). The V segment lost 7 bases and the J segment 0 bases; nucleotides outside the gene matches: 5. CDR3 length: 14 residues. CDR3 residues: CSGSLAGSTDTQYF. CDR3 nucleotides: TGCAGTGGCAGCCTAGCGGGGAGCACAGATACGCAGTATTTT.

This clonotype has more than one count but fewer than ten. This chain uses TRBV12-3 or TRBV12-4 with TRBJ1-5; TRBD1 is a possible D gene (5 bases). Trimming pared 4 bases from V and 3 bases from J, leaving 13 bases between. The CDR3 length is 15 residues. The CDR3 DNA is TGTGCCAGCAGTTACCGCGGGGCTTCCAATCAGCCCCAGCATTTT. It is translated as CASSYRGASNQPQHF.

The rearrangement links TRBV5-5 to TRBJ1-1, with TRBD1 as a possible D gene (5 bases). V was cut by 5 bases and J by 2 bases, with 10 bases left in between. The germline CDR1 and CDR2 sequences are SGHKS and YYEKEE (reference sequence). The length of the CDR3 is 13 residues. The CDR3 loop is CASRGGANTEAFF. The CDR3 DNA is TGTGCCAGCAGGGGCGGGGCCAACACTGAAGCTTTCTTT. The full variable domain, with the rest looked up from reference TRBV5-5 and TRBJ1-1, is DAGVTQSPTHLIKTRGQQVTLRCSPISGHKSVSWYQQVLGQGPQFIFQYYEKEERGRGNFPDRFSARQFPNYSSELNVNALLLGDSALYLCASRGGANTEAFFGQGTRLTVV.

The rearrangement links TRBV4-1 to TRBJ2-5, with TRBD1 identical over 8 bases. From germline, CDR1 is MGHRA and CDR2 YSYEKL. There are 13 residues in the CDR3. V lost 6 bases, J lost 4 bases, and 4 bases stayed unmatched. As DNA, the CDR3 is TGCGCCAGCAGACCGACAGGGGTAGAGACCCAGTACTTC. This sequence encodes CASRPTGVETQYF.

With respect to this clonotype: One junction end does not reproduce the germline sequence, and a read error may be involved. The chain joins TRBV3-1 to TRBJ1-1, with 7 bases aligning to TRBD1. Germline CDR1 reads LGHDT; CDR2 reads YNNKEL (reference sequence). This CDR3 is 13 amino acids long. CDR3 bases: TGTGCCAGCAGCCACCAAGGGGGCGATAAGGGTTTATTT. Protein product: CASSHQGGDKGLF.

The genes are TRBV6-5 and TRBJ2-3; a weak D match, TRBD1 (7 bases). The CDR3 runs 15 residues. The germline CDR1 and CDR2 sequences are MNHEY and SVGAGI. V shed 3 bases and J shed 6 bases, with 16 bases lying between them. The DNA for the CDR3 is TGTGCCAGCAGTTATAACGGGGGCAGGGGGGATACGCAGTATTTT. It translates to CASSYNGGRGDTQYF.

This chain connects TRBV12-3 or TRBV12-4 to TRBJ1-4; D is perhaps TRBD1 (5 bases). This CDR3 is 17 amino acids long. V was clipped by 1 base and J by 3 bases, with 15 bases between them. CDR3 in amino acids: CASSLGLGQGPNEKLFF. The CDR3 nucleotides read TGTGCCAGCAGTTTAGGGTTAGGGCAGGGACCTAATGAAAAACTGTTTTTT.

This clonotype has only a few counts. CDR3 protein: CASSPALRGYEQYF. The CDR3 nucleotides read TGTGCCAGCTCACCAGCGTTGAGGGGTTACGAGCAGTACTTC. V and J are TRBV18 and TRBJ2-7; perhaps D is TRBD1 or TRBD2 (5 bases each). The CDR3 has 14 amino acids. Per germline, CDR1 KGHSH and CDR2 LQKENI. V dropped 2 bases and J dropped 4 bases, with 12 bases sitting between them.